The 10 T cell receptor beta chains in this list originate from one sample, sequenced in a study of cytomegalovirus exposure and HLA in healthy donors. Use of 60 Vbeta and 13 Jbeta primers characterized the PCR. Method: immunoSEQ multiplex PCR; TCRdb's copy keeps in-frame clones and lacks some. The table has about 160,000 clones, roughly 80% seen once. Sequencing was performed on PBMCs. Every receptor here comes from a woman aged 25 to 45 in good health and CMV-seropositive.

The chain combines TRBV7-2 with TRBJ1-1; D unclear. Germline V gene lookup returns CDR1 SGHTA and CDR2 FQGNSA. V was cut by 5 bases and J by 4 bases, with 5 bases left in between. The CDR3 spans 11 residues. The CDR3 bases are TGTGCCAGCAGCCCCTTCACTGAAGCTTTCTTT. Amino acids: CASSPFTEAFF.

The chain is built from TRBV7-2 and TRBJ2-5; TRBD2 agrees at 14 bases. Germline V gene lookup returns CDR1 SGHTA and CDR2 FQGNSA. V lost 4 bases, J lost 4 bases, and 5 bases stayed unmatched. CDR3 length: 16 amino acids. The CDR3 DNA sequence: TGTGCCAGCAGCTCGACGGGACTAGCGGGGGCAGAGACCCAGTACTTC. Its translation: CASSSTGLAGAETQYF.

CDR3 sequence: CASSPGVGSGANVLTF. The CDR3 DNA is TGCGCCAGCAGCCCAGGGGTCGGCTCTGGGGCCAACGTCCTGACTTTC. This sequence joins TRBV4-3 and TRBJ2-6; a possible D gene is TRBD1 (6 bases). Trimming stripped 4 bases from V and 0 bases from J, with 10 bases between. This CDR3 is built from 16 residues. Germline V gene data show CDR1 as LGHNA and CDR2 as YSLEER.

The chain couples TRBV5-8 to TRBJ1-5, with TRBD1 identical over 9 bases. V gave up 4 bases and J gave up 3 bases; unmatched junction bases: 8. CDR1 SGHTS and CDR2 YDEGEE come from the germline V gene. CDR3 length: 16 residues. Written as DNA, the CDR3 is TGTGCCAGCAGCCGCTGGACAGGGGATACCAATCAGCCCCAGCATTTT. This codes for CASSRWTGDTNQPQHF.

V usage is TRBV2 and J usage is TRBJ2-7, with TRBD2 as a possible D gene (5 bases). Germline V gene lookup returns CDR1 SNHLY and CDR2 FYNNEI. V dropped 8 bases and J dropped 0 bases, with 11 bases sitting between them. The CDR3 is made up of 13 amino acids. CDR3 in DNA: TGTGCCAGCCCGGGGAAAGGCTCCTACGAGCAGTACTTC. The encoded protein is CASPGKGSYEQYF.

This clone showed up just once. This sequence joins TRBV2 and TRBJ1-4, with TRBD1 matching 7 bases. Trimming took 8 bases from V and 8 from J; bases not matched to a gene: 8. The CDR3 runs 13 residues. In germline, CDR1 is SNHLY, CDR2 FYNNEI. The CDR3 loop is CASGTGVGEKLFF. The CDR3, as DNA: TGTGCCAGCGGTACAGGGGTTGGGGAAAAACTGTTTTTT.

J is TRBJ1-4 and V is TRBV2, with 8 bases aligning to TRBD1. The CDR3 contains 14 residues. CDR1 and CDR2 (germline): SNHLY, FYNNEI. J gave up 8 bases and V 6 bases, and 8 bases lay outside the gene matches. The CDR3 here is CASRRTGSLEKLFF. The DNA for the CDR3 is TGTGCCAGCAGACGGACAGGGAGTTTAGAAAAACTGTTTTTT.

The chain joins TRBV9 to TRBJ2-1, with D perhaps matching TRBD2 (6 bases). Trimming took off 4 bases at V and 4 bases at J, with 21 bases between the two ends. Germline loops: CDR1 SGDLS, CDR2 YYNGEE. This CDR3 is built from 17 residues. The CDR3 nucleotides are TGTGCCAGCAGCCCGGCGGGGAGGCGGGTATGGTACAATGAGCAGTTCTTC. Its protein product is CASSPAGRRVWYNEQFF.

The chain combines TRBV25-1 with TRBJ2-7; D is unclear. Germline V gene lookup returns CDR1 MGHDK and CDR2 SYGVNS. The CDR3 runs to 11 residues. The ends were cut back, 8 bases at V and 3 bases at J, with 8 bases in the middle. Written as DNA, the CDR3 is TGTGCCAGCGGCAACAGCTACGAGCAGTACTTC. Amino acid sequence: CASGNSYEQYF.

The rearrangement joins TRBV7-9 to TRBJ2-1; 10 positions match TRBD1. The CDR3 length is 13 residues. In germline, CDR1 is SEHNR, CDR2 FQNEAQ (reference sequence). The junction had 5 bases not matched to a gene; V was cut back by 5 bases and J by 10 bases. The DNA for the CDR3 is TGTGCCAGCAGCATGACAGGGGGCGGGGAGCAGTTCTTC. Protein: CASSMTGGGEQFF. Full variable domain (outside the CDR3, taken from reference TRBV7-9 and TRBJ2-1): DTGVSQNPRHKITKRGQNVTFRCDPISEHNRLYWYRQTLGQGPEFLTYFQNEAQLEKSRLLSDRFSAERPKGSFSTLEIQRTEQGDSAMYLCASSMTGGGEQFFGPGTRLTVL.